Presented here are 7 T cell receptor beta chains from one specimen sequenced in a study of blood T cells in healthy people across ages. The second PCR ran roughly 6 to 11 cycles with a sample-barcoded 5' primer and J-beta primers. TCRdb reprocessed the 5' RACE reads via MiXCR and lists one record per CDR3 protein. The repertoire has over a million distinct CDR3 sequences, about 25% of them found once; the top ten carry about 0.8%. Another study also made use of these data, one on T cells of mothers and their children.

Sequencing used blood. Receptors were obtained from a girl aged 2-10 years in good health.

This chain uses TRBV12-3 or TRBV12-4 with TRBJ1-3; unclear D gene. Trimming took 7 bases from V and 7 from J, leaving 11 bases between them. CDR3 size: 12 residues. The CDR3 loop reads CASNPTGNTIYF. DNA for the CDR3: TGTGCCAGCAATCCAACGGGGAACACCATATATTTT.

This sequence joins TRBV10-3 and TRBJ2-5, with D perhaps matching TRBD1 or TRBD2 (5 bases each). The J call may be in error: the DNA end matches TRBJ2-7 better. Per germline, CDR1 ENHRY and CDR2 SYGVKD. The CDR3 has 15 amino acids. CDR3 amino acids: CAISESVGDSYEQYF. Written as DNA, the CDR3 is TGTGCCATCAGTGAGTCGGTGGGGGATAGCTACGAGCAGTACTTC.

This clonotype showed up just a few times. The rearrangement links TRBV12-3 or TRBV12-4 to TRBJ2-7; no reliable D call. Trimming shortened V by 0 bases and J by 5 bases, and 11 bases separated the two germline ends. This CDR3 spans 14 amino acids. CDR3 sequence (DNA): TGTGCCAGCAGTTTAGCGCTACTGGCGCACGAGCAGTACTTC. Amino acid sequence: CASSLALLAHEQYF.

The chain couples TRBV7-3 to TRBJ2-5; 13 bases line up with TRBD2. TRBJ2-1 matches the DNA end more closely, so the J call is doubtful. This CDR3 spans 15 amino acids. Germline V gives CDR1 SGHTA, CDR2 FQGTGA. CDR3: CASSARLAGGSEQFF. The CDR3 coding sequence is TGTGCCAGCAGCGCCCGACTAGCGGGGGGATCTGAGCAGTTCTTC.

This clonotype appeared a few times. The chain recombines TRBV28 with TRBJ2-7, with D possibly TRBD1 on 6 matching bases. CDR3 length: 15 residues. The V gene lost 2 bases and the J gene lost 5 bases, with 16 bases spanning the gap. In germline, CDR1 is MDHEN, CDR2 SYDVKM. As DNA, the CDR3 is TGTGCCAGCAGTTTAGGTTCTGGGGGCAGGGACGAGCAGTACTTC. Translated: CASSLGSGGRDEQYF.

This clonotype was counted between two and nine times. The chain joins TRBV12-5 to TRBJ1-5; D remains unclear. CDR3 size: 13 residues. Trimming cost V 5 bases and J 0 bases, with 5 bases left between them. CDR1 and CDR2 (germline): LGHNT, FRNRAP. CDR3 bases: TGTGCTAGTGGTCATAATAGCAATCAGCCCCAGCATTTT. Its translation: CASGHNSNQPQHF.

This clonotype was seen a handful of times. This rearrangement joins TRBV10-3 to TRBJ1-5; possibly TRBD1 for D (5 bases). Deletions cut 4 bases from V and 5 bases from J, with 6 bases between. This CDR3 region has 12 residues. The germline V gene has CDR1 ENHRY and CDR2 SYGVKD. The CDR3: CAISGDDQPQHF. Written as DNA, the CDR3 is TGTGCCATCAGTGGGGACGATCAGCCCCAGCATTTT.